The 9 T cell receptor beta chains in this list originate from one sample, sequenced in a study of cytomegalovirus exposure and HLA in healthy donors. Assay used: immunoSEQ multiplex PCR; TCRdb lists only in-frame clones, some missing. Of 150,000 to 200,000 clones in the sample, roughly 85% were seen once. Sequenced sample: PBMCs. The receptors were gathered from a young man in good health and CMV-seropositive.

The V call is TRBV27, the J call TRBJ2-1, with 7 bases matching TRBD2. Germline trimming cut 5 bases from V and 1 base from J; bases unmatched to any gene: 14. Germline CDR1 and CDR2: MNHEY and SMNVEV (reference sequence). CDR3 length: 18 residues. In DNA, the CDR3 is TGTGCCAGCAGTCCCCGTTATGGCGGGAGAAGGTCCTACAATGAGCAGTTCTTC. Encoded protein: CASSPRYGGRRSYNEQFF.

The chain carries TRBV29-1 and TRBJ1-2; maybe TRBD1 (6 bases). Trimming took off 3 bases at V and 7 bases at J, with 12 bases between the two ends. This CDR3 is 12 amino acids long. Germline CDR1 and CDR2: SQVTM and ANQGSEA. CDR3 loop: CSVDPGEGGYTF. The CDR3 DNA follows: TGCAGCGTTGATCCAGGGGAGGGTGGCTACACCTTC.

This clone turned up a few times. The CDR3 is CASSHGTGGYTF. In DNA form, the CDR3 reads TGTGCCAGCAGTCACGGGACAGGGGGCTACACCTTC. The rearrangement links TRBV27 to TRBJ1-2; 9 nucleotides agree with TRBD1. This CDR3 comprises 12 residues. The V segment lost 5 bases and the J segment 8 bases; nucleotides outside the gene matches: 3. The germline gives CDR1 MNHEY, CDR2 SMNVEV (reference sequence).

The chain combines TRBV27 with TRBJ2-7, with TRBD1 matching over 9 bases. Germline V gene sequence: CDR1 MNHEY, CDR2 SMNVEV (reference sequence). V was pared by 6 bases and J by 4 bases, with 7 bases of the junction left unmatched. The CDR3 length is 14 residues. Here the CDR3 reads CASSSGQGSYEQYF. CDR3 nucleotides: TGTGCCAGCAGCTCCGGACAGGGGAGTTACGAGCAGTACTTC.

The rearrangement links TRBV9 to TRBJ2-1; 7 bases map to TRBD2. The CDR3 consists of 16 residues. V lost 3 bases, J lost 1 base, and 7 bases stayed unmatched. Looked up from germline, CDR1 is SGDLS and CDR2 is YYNGEE. The CDR3 sequence: CASSGTSVRSYNEQFF. The CDR3 DNA sequence: TGTGCCAGCAGCGGAACTAGCGTCCGATCCTACAATGAGCAGTTCTTC. The full variable domain, its missing parts supplied by reference TRBV9 and TRBJ2-1, is DSGVTQTPKHLITATGQRVTLRCSPRSGDLSVYWYQQSLDQGLQFLIQYYNGEERAKGNILERFSAQQFPDLHSELNLSSLELGDSALYFCASSGTSVRSYNEQFFGPGTRLTVL.

In this sample, this clone turned up once. The chain links TRBV6-5 to TRBJ2-1; a possible D gene is TRBD2 (6 bases). CDR3 length: 14 residues. Germline-derived CDR1 and CDR2 are MNHEY and SVGAGI. The V end lost 8 bases, the J end lost 7 bases, and 18 bases lay between the germline ends. The CDR3 nucleotides are TGTGCCAGCCGCCGCGGGACGTTTGAAAATGAGCAGTTCTTC. Protein product: CASRRGTFENEQFF.

The chain recombines TRBV29-1 with TRBJ1-3; perhaps TRBD1 as D (6 bases). Trimming took off 4 bases at V and 0 bases at J, with 13 bases between the two ends. Germline V gives CDR1 SQVTM, CDR2 ANQGSEA. This CDR3 has 15 residues. The CDR3 sequence: CSVGGGADSGNTIYF. CDR3 bases: TGCAGCGTTGGAGGGGGGGCAGACTCTGGAAACACCATATATTTT.

This chain links TRBV11-2 with TRBJ2-5, with TRBD1 matching over 7 bases. This CDR3 spans 16 amino acids. The germline V gene has CDR1 SGHAT and CDR2 FQNNGV. The junction had 15 bases not matched to a gene; V was cut back by 5 bases and J by 6 bases. The CDR3 sequence is CASSTRTGAQEKTQYF. The DNA of the CDR3 is TGTGCCAGCAGCACCCGGACAGGAGCCCAGGAAAAGACCCAGTACTTC.

The gene calls are TRBV5-4 and TRBJ1-2; the match to TRBD1 covers 8 bases. This CDR3 is built from 14 residues. The V gene's germline CDR1 is SGHNT and CDR2 YYREEE (reference sequence). The junction had 7 bases not matched to a gene; V was cut back by 2 bases and J by 7 bases. The CDR3 is CASSLITGGGGYTF. The CDR3 nucleotides read TGTGCCAGCAGCTTAATTACAGGGGGTGGTGGCTACACCTTC.